This is a list of T cell receptor beta chains from one sample in a study of CD8 T cells in ankylosing spondylitis. TCRdb reanalysed the 5' RACE reads using MiXCR and keeps one entry per CDR3 protein. The sample holds around 250,000 distinct CDR3 sequences; 15% to 20% are singletons and the top ten take about a third. Sequencing was carried out using blood, either unsorted or a sorted T cell fraction (not recorded which). These receptors were taken from a male donor with ankylosing spondylitis or in good health (not recorded which). Both conserved end residues are part of each CDR3. Fields, in order: D gene, J gene, clone size, CDR3 length, V gene, CDR3 protein, CDR3 DNA. The D gene is left open where the match is weak. Size values are once, few and many counts, or a class for expanded clones, and some rows have none.

TRBD2	TRBJ2-5	NA	14	TRBV27	CASSGEASGETQYF	TGTGCCAGCAGTGGAGAGGCTAGCGGAGAGACCCAGTACTTC
TRBD1	TRBJ2-3	NA	17	TRBV7-6	CASSLPPSGTGDHTQYF	TGTGCCAGCAGCCTACCACCCAGCGGGACAGGGGATCATACGCAGTATTTT
TRBD1	TRBJ2-7	NA	15	TRBV29-1	CSVETTGQGTYEQYF	TGCAGCGTTGAAACAACGGGACAGGGCACCTACGAGCAGTACTTC
NA	TRBJ2-7	few	13	TRBV29-1	CSVGGGRSYEQYF	TGCAGCGTTGGAGGGGGTCGATCCTACGAGCAGTACTTC
NA	TRBJ1-5	NA	14	TRBV4-1	CASSQERTDQPQHF	TGCGCCAGCAGCCAAGAGCGGACCGATCAGCCCCAGCATTTT
TRBD1	TRBJ2-7	NA	16	TRBV15	CATRPIGQGVFYEQYF	TGTGCCACCAGACCTATCGGGCAGGGGGTTTTCTACGAGCAGTACTTC
TRBD1	TRBJ2-7	few	13	TRBV25-1	CASSGQGKYEQYF	TGTGCCAGCTCCGGACAGGGTAAATACGAGCAGTACTTC
TRBD2	TRBJ2-2	NA	14	TRBV20-1	CSAPGTSGSGELFF	TGCAGTGCGCCCGGGACTAGCGGGTCCGGGGAGCTGTTTTTT
NA	TRBJ2-1	NA	15	TRBV7-9	CASSLGVPIYNEQFF	TGTGCCAGCAGCTTAGGGGTGCCAATTTACAATGAGCAGTTCTTC
TRBD1	TRBJ1-2	NA	12	TRBV29-1	CSVVKGAGGYTF	TGCAGCGTTGTAAAGGGGGCCGGAGGCTACACCTTC
NA	TRBJ2-1	NA	12	TRBV18	CASSPVGNEQFF	TGTGCCAGCTCACCCGTCGGCAATGAGCAGTTCTTC
TRBD1	TRBJ2-7	NA	15	TRBV6-1	CASRTPGTGLYEQYF	TGTGCCAGCAGGACCCCCGGGACAGGGCTCTACGAGCAGTACTTC
TRBD2	TRBJ2-1	many	16	TRBV4-2	CASSQGWEGSYNEQFF	TGTGCCAGCAGCCAAGGGTGGGAGGGGTCCTACAATGAGCAGTTCTTC
TRBD1	TRBJ2-5	few	14	TRBV10-3	CAISGRGKLETQYF	TGTGCCATCAGCGGCAGGGGGAAGTTGGAGACCCAGTACTTC
TRBD1	TRBJ1-2	few	14	TRBV12-3/TRBV12-4	CASSFSVQGEGYTF	TGTGCCAGCAGTTTTAGTGTACAGGGGGAAGGCTACACCTTC
NA	TRBJ1-5	many	14	TRBV12-3/TRBV12-4	CASSLEGGLQPQHF	TGTGCCAGCAGTTTAGAAGGGGGGCTTCAGCCCCAGCATTTT